Following are 12 T cell receptor beta chains from one sample sequenced in a study of OX40 agonist ivuxolimab in advanced cancers. Clones were read by immunoSEQ multiplex PCR, and TCRdb kept only the in-frame ones, dropping some. The sample lists approximately 62,000 clones; approximately 91% were seen once. This sample comprised CD4+ or CD8+ T cells sorted from blood, obtained in a trial of the OX40 agonist ivuxolimab. All receptors come from an adult with an advanced solid tumor such as melanoma, head and neck, liver or kidney cancer.

The chain has TRBV29-1 and TRBJ2-7; 9 bases fit TRBD1. V shed 5 bases, J shed 3 bases, and the junction held 5 bases outside the gene matches. Germline V gene sequence: CDR1 SQVTM, CDR2 ANQGSEA. The CDR3 totals 13 residues. CDR3 coding DNA: TGCAGCGTTTCGGGACAGGGCCACTACGAGCAGTACTTC. Translating gives CSVSGQGHYEQYF.

The chain links TRBV5-6 to TRBJ2-3, with 10 bases identical to TRBD1. V shed 4 bases and J 5 bases; nucleotides not matched to a gene: 7. CDR1 is SGHDT and CDR2 is YYEEEE in the germline V gene. This CDR3 is built from 15 residues. This chain's CDR3 is CASSPGQGRRDTQYF. CDR3 nucleotides: TGTGCCAGCAGCCCGGGACAGGGGAGGAGAGATACGCAGTATTTT.

The J gene is TRBJ2-7, the V gene TRBV11-3; D uncertain. The CDR3 contains 13 residues. CDR1 is SGHNT and CDR2 is YENEEA in the germline V gene. The V end lost 3 bases, the J end lost 4 bases, and 10 bases lay between the germline ends. CDR3 coding DNA: TGTGCCAGCAGCTTGGACGGTGATTACGAGCAGTACTTC. Protein product: CASSLDGDYEQYF.

The rearrangement joins TRBV20-1 to TRBJ2-7, with D unresolved. Trimming removed 5 bases from V and 4 bases from J, with 9 bases in between. Germline V lookup: CDR1 DFQATT, CDR2 SNEGSKA (reference sequence). The CDR3 has 11 amino acids. CDR3: CSAPDGYEQYF. Written as DNA, the CDR3 is TGCAGTGCTCCGGACGGGTACGAGCAGTACTTC.

The rearrangement links TRBV5-1 to TRBJ2-3; 7 nucleotides match TRBD1. The CDR3 loop spans 15 amino acids. The V segment lost 7 bases and the J segment 5 bases; nucleotides outside the gene matches: 13. Looked up from germline, CDR1 is SGHRS and CDR2 is YFSETQ. CDR3 DNA: TGCGCCAGCTCCCTTCTGGGGACAGTCGAAGATACGCAGTATTTT. Translating it yields CASSLLGTVEDTQYF.

This chain connects TRBV18 to TRBJ2-2; 7 bases align to TRBD2. Trimming took 0 bases from V and 9 from J; bases not matched to a gene: 10. CDR3 length: 16 amino acids. Germline CDR1 and CDR2: KGHSH and LQKENI. CDR3 sequence: CASSPPNMGGTRELFF. DNA of the CDR3: TGTGCCAGCTCACCACCGAACATGGGGGGGACGAGGGAGCTGTTTTTT.

On this clone: The CDR3 does not close with the conserved phenylalanine or tryptophan, likely indicating a read error. The DNA is left out, because the CDR3 cannot be placed on it with certainty; the CDR3 is given as TCRdb lists it. The chain uses TRBV6-6 and TRBJ1-4. The CDR3 spans 13 residues, counting both ends. CDR1 and CDR2 (germline): MNHNY, SVGAGI (reference sequence). The CDR3 sequence is CASSYSGRGGVRI.

The V and J genes are TRBV7-2 and TRBJ2-2; 9 positions agree with TRBD2. J gave up 5 bases and V 4 bases, and 5 bases lay outside the gene matches. Germline V gene data show CDR1 as SGHTA and CDR2 as FQGNSA. CDR3 length: 15 amino acids. The CDR3, as DNA: TGTGCCAGCAGCTCGGGACTAGCTGGGACCGGGGAGCTGTTTTTT. Its translation: CASSSGLAGTGELFF.

The chain links TRBV29-1 to TRBJ2-1, with 14 bases matching TRBD2. Germline CDR1 reads SQVTM; CDR2 reads ANQGSEA. V gave up 6 bases and J gave up 7 bases; unmatched junction bases: 5. The CDR3 loop spans 14 amino acids. The CDR3 nucleotides read TGCAGCGTGATAAGACTAGCGGGAGGGAATGAGCAGTTCTTC. Its translation is CSVIRLAGGNEQFF.

The chain recombines TRBV5-5 with TRBJ2-3, with TRBD2 identical over 13 bases. Germline CDR1 SGHKS, CDR2 YYEKEE (reference sequence). V gave up 4 bases and J gave up 5 bases; unmatched junction bases: 7. The CDR3 has 16 amino acids. This CDR3 reads CASSQGLAGDIDTQYF. CDR3 bases: TGTGCCAGCAGCCAAGGACTAGCGGGGGATATAGATACGCAGTATTTT.

V gene TRBV5-1 combines with J gene TRBJ2-1; 7 bases line up with TRBD1. The trim removed 4 bases at V and 6 bases at J, leaving 4 bases unmatched. Germline values: CDR1 SGHRS, CDR2 YFSETQ. The CDR3 extends over 13 amino acids. CDR3 residues: CASSPGQINEQFF. The DNA of the CDR3 is TGCGCCAGCAGCCCGGGACAGATCAATGAGCAGTTCTTC.

V and J are TRBV7-2 and TRBJ2-1; TRBD2 matches at 9 bases. Germline loops: CDR1 SGHTA, CDR2 FQGNSA. The CDR3 has 18 amino acids. With 1 base clipped from V and 6 bases from J, the junction kept 13 bases outside the gene matches. The CDR3: CASSLVGTIAGVANEQFF. The CDR3 DNA reads as TGTGCCAGCAGCTTAGTTGGGACAATAGCGGGAGTTGCCAATGAGCAGTTCTTC.